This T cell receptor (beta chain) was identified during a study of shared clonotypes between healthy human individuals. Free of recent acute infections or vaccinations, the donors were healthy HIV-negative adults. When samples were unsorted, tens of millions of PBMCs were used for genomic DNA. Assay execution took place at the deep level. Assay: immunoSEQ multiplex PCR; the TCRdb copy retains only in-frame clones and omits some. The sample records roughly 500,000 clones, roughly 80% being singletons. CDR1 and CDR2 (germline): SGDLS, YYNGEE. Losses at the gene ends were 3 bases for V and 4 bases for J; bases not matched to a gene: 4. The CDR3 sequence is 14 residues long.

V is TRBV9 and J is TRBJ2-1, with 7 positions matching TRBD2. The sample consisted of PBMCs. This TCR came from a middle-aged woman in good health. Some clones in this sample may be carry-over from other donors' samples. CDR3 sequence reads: CASSAAGLYNEQFF. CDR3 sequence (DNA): TGTGCCAGCAGCGCAGCGGGACTATACAATGAGCAGTTCTTC.